The 17 T cell receptor beta chains below come from one sample, sequenced in a study of cytomegalovirus exposure and HLA in healthy donors. PCR used 60 Vbeta primers and 13 Jbeta primers. Generated by immunoSEQ multiplex PCR, the TCRdb table keeps only in-frame clones and is missing some. The table has around 130,000 clones, around 86% seen once. Input material: PBMCs. These receptors all come from a woman aged 40 to 50 in good health and CMV-seronegative.

The V gene is TRBV7-2, the J gene TRBJ2-3; TRBD2 agrees at 7 bases. The CDR3 spans 15 residues. CDR1 and CDR2 (germline): SGHTA, FQGNSA. J gave up 0 bases and V 3 bases, and 3 bases lay outside the gene matches. For the CDR3, the DNA is TGTGCCAGCAGCTTTTATAGCGGGAGCACAGATACGCAGTATTTT. Its translation: CASSFYSGSTDTQYF.

CDR3 in DNA: TGCGCCAGCAGCCAAGATGAGTTTGAGACCCAGTACTTC. Amino acid sequence: CASSQDEFETQYF. The chain employs TRBV4-3 and TRBJ2-5, with D unclear. The CDR3 consists of 13 residues. The V and J ends lost 0 bases and 5 bases respectively, with 7 bases between them. Per germline, CDR1 LGHNA and CDR2 YSLEER.

Comments on this clone: An end of the junction differs from the germline gene, which may be a read error. V gene TRBV6-1 combines with J gene TRBJ2-7, with D perhaps TRBD2 (5 bases). The CDR3 length is 15 residues. The germline V gene encodes CDR1 MNHNS and CDR2 SASEGT. CDR3 sequence reads: CASSDLSSLGWEQNF. CDR3 nucleotide sequence: TGTGCCAGCAGTGATTTGTCAAGCCTGGGATGGGAGCAGAACTTC.

The chain uses TRBV5-1 and TRBJ2-5, with a weak D call TRBD1 (5 bases). The tail of the sequence fits TRBJ2-7 better, so the J call may be wrong. Germline CDR1 is SGHRS and CDR2 is YFSETQ. The CDR3 covers 13 residues. This CDR3 is CASSRGPAYEQYF. CDR3 coding DNA: TGCGCCAGCAGCAGGGGCCCTGCCTACGAGCAGTACTTC.

This rearrangement joins TRBV12-2 to TRBJ2-7; TRBD1, the D gene given by the table, was not confirmed from the DNA. TRBV12-2 is flagged as a pseudogene. The CDR3 is 17 amino acids. The CDR3 nucleotides read TGTGCAAGTCGCTGCGACAGGAGAACCGAAATCTTCTACGAGCAGTACTTC. The encoded protein is CASRCDRRTEIFYEQYF.

The chain recombines TRBV2 with TRBJ2-2; 9 nucleotides agree with TRBD2. The germline gives CDR1 SNHLY, CDR2 FYNNEI. The CDR3 sequence is 16 residues long. Trimming at V came to 8 bases and at J to 1 base, leaving 8 bases not matched to a gene. This CDR3 is CASRPPSGKNTGELFF. The CDR3 DNA sequence: TGTGCCAGCCGTCCCCCTAGCGGGAAGAACACCGGGGAGCTGTTTTTT.

This sequence joins TRBV19 and TRBJ2-2; TRBD2 matches 13 bases. The CDR3 is 20 residues long. V trimming: 6 bases; J trimming: 4 bases; junction bases outside the gene matches: 17. Per the germline V gene, CDR1 is LNHDA and CDR2 is SQIVND (reference sequence). The CDR3 spells CASREFWVGLAGNGTGELFF. CDR3 in DNA: TGTGCCAGTAGAGAATTTTGGGTGGGACTAGCGGGAAACGGCACCGGGGAGCTGTTTTTT.

DNA of the CDR3: TGTGCCAGCAGCCCCCAGGACTACCGGGGCCAGACGCAGTATTTT. This encodes CASSPQDYRGQTQYF. The V call is TRBV9, the J call TRBJ2-3; TRBD2 might be the D (6 bases). Germline V gene lookup returns CDR1 SGDLS and CDR2 YYNGEE. The length of the CDR3 is 15 residues. V was shortened by 4 bases and J by 9 bases, with 21 bases between the two germline ends.

This rearrangement joins TRBV11-3 to TRBJ1-2; 9 bases are a match to TRBD1. CDR3 length equals 19 residues. From germline, CDR1 is SGHNT and CDR2 YENEEA. V lost 0 bases to trimming and J lost 4 bases; unmatched junction nucleotides: 15. CDR3 DNA: TGTGCCAGCAGCTTAGAACCCTCCCAGACCGGGACAGGGACCTATGGCTACACCTTC. Translating it yields CASSLEPSQTGTGTYGYTF.

V is TRBV21-1 and J is TRBJ2-7; TRBD2, as called in the table, went unchecked against the DNA. TRBV21-1 is recorded as a pseudogene. The CDR3 loop spans 15 amino acids. In DNA form, the CDR3 reads TGTGCCAGCAGCAAATGGAGGCCTAGCGGGAGGTTGCAGTACTTC. Translation gives CASSKWRPSGRLQYF.

The table lists this clone with a count of one. This chain uses TRBV7-3 with TRBJ2-1, with 8 bases lining up with TRBD2. Germline V gives CDR1 SGHTA, CDR2 FQGTGA. The CDR3 is 14 amino acids. Germline trimming cut 1 base from V and 5 bases from J; bases unmatched to any gene: 1. The CDR3 sequence: CASSLSSGDNEQFF. Written as DNA, the CDR3 is TGTGCCAGCAGCTTAAGTAGCGGGGACAATGAGCAGTTCTTC.

The chain recombines TRBV5-1 with TRBJ1-1, with D possibly TRBD1 on 6 matching bases. Per the germline V gene, CDR1 is SGHRS and CDR2 is YFSETQ. The CDR3 is 15 residues long. Trimming removed 4 bases from V and 5 bases from J, with 18 bases in between. The CDR3 loop reads CASSVTGRASTEAFF. The CDR3 bases are TGCGCCAGCAGCGTAACAGGGAGAGCGTCGACTGAAGCTTTCTTT.

The V call is TRBV19, the J call TRBJ2-1; TRBD2 aligns across 8 bases. The germline gives CDR1 LNHDA, CDR2 SQIVND (reference sequence). Trimming cost V 7 bases and J 4 bases; bases outside gene matches: 15. The CDR3 runs 17 residues. Written as DNA, the CDR3 is TGTGCCAGTACTCCCGGGAGCGAGCGGGGGTTATACAATGAGCAGTTCTTC. It is translated as CASTPGSERGLYNEQFF. Based on the CDR3 plus reference TRBV19 and TRBJ2-1, the full variable domain is DGGITQSPKYLFRKEGQNVTLSCEQNLNHDAMYWYRQDPGQGLRLIYYSQIVNDFQKGDIAEGYSVSREKKESFPLTVTSAQKNPTAFYLCASTPGSERGLYNEQFFGPGTRLTVL.

This clone has just one count. This chain joins TRBV10-2 and TRBJ2-5, with 9 bases fitting TRBD2. Germline CDR1 and CDR2: WSHSY and SAAADI. The CDR3 consists of 13 residues. The J segment lost 1 base and the V segment lost 6 bases, leaving 0 bases of the junction unmatched. CDR3 DNA sequence: TGCGCCAGCAGACTAGCGGGCCAAGAGACCCAGTACTTC. Translation gives CASRLAGQETQYF.

This sequence joins TRBV5-1 and TRBJ2-1; 11 nucleotides align to TRBD2. Germline V gives CDR1 SGHRS, CDR2 YFSETQ. Trimming removed 4 bases from V and 7 bases from J; junction bases left unmatched: 10. The CDR3 is 16 residues long. CDR3 loop: CASSPRTSGGGNEQFF. The DNA of the CDR3 is TGCGCCAGCAGCCCCAGAACTAGCGGGGGAGGGAATGAGCAGTTCTTC.

V usage is TRBV5-1 and J usage is TRBJ2-5, with TRBD1 matching 8 bases. V trimming: 4 bases; J trimming: 4 bases; junction bases outside the gene matches: 6. Germline CDR1 is SGHRS and CDR2 is YFSETQ. This CDR3 comprises 14 residues. The CDR3 DNA reads as TGCGCCAGCAGCGCAGGGGGCGCGGTAGAGACCCAGTACTTC. It specifies CASSAGGAVETQYF.

The sample holds one count of this clone. The chain employs TRBV6-1 and TRBJ1-2; D is perhaps TRBD1 (5 bases). V dropped 4 bases and J dropped 8 bases, with 14 bases sitting between them. The germline CDR1 and CDR2 sequences are MNHNS and SASEGT. The CDR3 extends over 13 amino acids. The CDR3 region is CASSAQGGRGYTF. The CDR3 DNA reads TGTGCCAGCAGTGCTCAGGGAGGGAGGGGCTACACCTTC.